This T cell receptor (beta chain) was identified in a study of blood T cell repertoires in COVID-19. Study details: PBMCs, B-cell-depleted T cells, or T cells were the source of the cDNA or gDNA that made up the material.

Individuals aged roughly 18 to 90 years were recruited from 24 US areas. For recovered donors of Cohort 3, there were two negative PCRs, clearance, or symptom resolution. Authors' analysis steps: Amplification with reference gene primers provided the estimates of nucleated cell counts. TCRdb's table, derived via immunoSEQ multiplex PCR, lists solely in-frame clones and lacks some. D and trimming were read from the DNA, whereas the V and J calls and clone size are those reported in that table. The table has 140,000 to 150,000 clones, about nine tenths seen once. Germline CDR1 reads SGHRS; CDR2 reads YFSETQ. This CDR3 has 16 amino acids. The V segment lost 1 base and the J segment 3 bases; nucleotides outside the gene matches: 5.

The receptor was isolated from a man aged 45-60 years who had recovered from COVID-19. The sample comprised PBMCs or T cells enriched from blood (not recorded which). The genes are TRBV5-1 and TRBJ2-2; 8 nucleotides line up with TRBD1. CDR3 amino acids: CASSLTQGADTGELFF. CDR3 nucleotide sequence: TGCGCCAGCAGCTTGACTCAGGGGGCAGACACCGGGGAGCTGTTTTTT.